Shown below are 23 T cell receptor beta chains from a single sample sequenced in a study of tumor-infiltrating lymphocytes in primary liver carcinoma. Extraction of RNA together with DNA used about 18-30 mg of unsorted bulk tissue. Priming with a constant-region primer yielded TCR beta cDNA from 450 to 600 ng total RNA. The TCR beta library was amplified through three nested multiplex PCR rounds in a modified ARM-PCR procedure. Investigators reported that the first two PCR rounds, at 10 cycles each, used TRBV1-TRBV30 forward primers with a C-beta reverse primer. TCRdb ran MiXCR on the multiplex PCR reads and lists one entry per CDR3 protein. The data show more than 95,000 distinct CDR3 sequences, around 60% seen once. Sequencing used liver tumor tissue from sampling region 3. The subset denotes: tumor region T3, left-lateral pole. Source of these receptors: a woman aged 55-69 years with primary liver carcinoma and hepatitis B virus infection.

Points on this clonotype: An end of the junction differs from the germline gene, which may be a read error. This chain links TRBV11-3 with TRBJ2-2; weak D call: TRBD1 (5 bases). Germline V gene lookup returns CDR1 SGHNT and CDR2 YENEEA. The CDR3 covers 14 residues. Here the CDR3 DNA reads TGTGCCAGCAGGAACCATAAGGACACCGGAGAGCCGTTTTTT. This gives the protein CASRNHKDTGEPFF.

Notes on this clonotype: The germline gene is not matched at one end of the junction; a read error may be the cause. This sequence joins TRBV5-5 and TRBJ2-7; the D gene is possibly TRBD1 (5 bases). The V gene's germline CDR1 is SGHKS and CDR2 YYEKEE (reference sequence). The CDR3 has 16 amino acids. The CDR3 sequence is CASTLTGSSLSYERYF. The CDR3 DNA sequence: TGTGCCAGCACCCTAACAGGTTCATCGCTCTCCTACGAGCGGTACTTC. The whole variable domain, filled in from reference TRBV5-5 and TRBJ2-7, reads DAGVTQSPTHLIKTRGQQVTLRCSPISGHKSVSWYQQVLGQGPQFIFQYYEKEERGRGNFPDRFSARQFPNYSSELNVNALLLGDSALYLCASTLTGSSLSYERYFGPGTRLTVT.

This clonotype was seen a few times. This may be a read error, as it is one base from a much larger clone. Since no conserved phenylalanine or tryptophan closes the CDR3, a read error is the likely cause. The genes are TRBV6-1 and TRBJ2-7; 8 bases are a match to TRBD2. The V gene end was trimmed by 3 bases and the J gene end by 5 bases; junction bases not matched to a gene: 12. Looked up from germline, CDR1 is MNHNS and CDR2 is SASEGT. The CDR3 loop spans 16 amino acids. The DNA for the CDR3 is TGTGCCAGCAGTGACCCCCCCGGGACCGGGAGGGACGAGCAGTACCTC. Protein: CASSDPPGTGRDEQYL.

The CDR3 here is CASSLELAGTGTDTQYF. CDR3 coding DNA: TGCGCCAGCAGCTTGGAACTAGCGGGAACTGGTACAGATACGCAGTATTTT. The rearrangement joins TRBV5-1 to TRBJ2-3, with 10 positions matching TRBD2. CDR1 SGHRS and CDR2 YFSETQ come from the germline V gene. J lost 3 bases, V lost 0 bases, and 7 bases had no gene match. The CDR3 consists of 17 residues.

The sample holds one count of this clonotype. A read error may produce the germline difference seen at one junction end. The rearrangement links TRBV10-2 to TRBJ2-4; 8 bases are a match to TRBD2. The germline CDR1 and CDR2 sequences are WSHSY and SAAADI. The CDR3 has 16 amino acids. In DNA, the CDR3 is TGCGTCAGCAGTGGGCGGGGGGCGGGGGCCAAAAACATTCAGTACTTC. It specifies CVSSGRGAGAKNIQYF.

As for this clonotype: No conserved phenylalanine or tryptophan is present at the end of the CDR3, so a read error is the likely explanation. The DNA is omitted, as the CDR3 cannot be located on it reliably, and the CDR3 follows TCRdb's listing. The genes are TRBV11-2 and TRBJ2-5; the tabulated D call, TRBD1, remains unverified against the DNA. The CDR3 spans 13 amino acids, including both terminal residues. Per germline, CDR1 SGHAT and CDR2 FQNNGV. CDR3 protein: CTSSLDIGDREYI.

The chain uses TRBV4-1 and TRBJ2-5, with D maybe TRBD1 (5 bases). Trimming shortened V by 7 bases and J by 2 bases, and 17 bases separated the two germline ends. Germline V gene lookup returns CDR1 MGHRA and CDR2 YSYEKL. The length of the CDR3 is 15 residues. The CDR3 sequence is CASNHKGHRQETQYF. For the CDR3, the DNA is TGCGCCAGCAACCACAAAGGACACCGACAAGAGACCCAGTACTTC.

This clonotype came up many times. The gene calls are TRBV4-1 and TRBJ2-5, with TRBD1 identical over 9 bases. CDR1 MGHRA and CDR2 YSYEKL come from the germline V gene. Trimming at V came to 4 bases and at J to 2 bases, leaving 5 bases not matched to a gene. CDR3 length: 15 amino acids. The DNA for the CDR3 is TGCGCCAGCAGCCGGGGACAGGGCCTTCAAGAGACCCAGTACTTC. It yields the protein CASSRGQGLQETQYF.

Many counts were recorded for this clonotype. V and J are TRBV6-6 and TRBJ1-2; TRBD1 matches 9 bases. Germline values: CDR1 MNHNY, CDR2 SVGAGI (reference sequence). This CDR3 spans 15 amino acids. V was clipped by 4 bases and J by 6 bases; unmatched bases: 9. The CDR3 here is CASSSPGTGKDGYTF. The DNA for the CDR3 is TGTGCCAGCAGTTCCCCGGGGACAGGGAAGGATGGCTACACCTTC.

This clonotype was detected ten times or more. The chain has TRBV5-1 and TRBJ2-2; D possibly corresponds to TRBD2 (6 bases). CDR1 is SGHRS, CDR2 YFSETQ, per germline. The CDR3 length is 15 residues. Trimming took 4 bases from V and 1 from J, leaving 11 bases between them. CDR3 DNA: TGCGCCAGCAGCCTTGGGACTGTGAACACCGGGGAGCTGTTTTTT. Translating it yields CASSLGTVNTGELFF.

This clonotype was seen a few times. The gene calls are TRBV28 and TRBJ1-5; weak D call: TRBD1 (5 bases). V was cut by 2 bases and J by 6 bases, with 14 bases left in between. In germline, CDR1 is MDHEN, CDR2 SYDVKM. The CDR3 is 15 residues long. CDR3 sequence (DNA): TGTGCCAGCAGTTTAATCACTCGGGGGACTCAGCCCCAGCATTTT. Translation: CASSLITRGTQPQHF.

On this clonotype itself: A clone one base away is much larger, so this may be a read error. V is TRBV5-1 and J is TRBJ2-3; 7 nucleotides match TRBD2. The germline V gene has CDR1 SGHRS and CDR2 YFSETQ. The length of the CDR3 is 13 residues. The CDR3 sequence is CACSNPSGDTQYF. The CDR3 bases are TGCGCCTGCAGCAACCCTAGCGGAGATACGCAGTATTTT.

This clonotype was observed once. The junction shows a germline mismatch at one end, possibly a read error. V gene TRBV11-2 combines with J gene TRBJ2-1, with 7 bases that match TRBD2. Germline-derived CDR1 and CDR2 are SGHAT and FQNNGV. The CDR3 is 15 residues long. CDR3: CASSLESGTVGEQFF. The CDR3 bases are TGTGCAAGCAGCTTAGAGAGCGGGACTGTGGGTGAGCAGTTCTTC.

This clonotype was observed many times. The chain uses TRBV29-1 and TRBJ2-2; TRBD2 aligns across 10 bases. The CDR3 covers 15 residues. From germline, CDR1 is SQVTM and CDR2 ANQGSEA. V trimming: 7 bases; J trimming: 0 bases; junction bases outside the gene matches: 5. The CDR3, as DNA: TGCAGCGCCCGGACTAGCGGCTCGAACACCGGGGAGCTGTTTTTT. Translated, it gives CSARTSGSNTGELFF.

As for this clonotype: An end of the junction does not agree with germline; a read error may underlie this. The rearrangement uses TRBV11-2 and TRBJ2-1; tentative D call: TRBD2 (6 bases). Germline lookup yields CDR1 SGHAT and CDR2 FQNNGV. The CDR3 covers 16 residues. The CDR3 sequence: CVSSQIQREWEVEQFF. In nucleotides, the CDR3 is TGTGTCAGCAGCCAAATCCAACGTGAGTGGGAGGTTGAGCAGTTCTTC.

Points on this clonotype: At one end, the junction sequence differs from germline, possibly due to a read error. The CDR3 DNA follows: TGTGCCAACAGTCGGGACAGACCCCTGAACACCGGGGAGCTGTTTTTT. Translation gives CANSRDRPLNTGELFF. The chain couples TRBV6-5 to TRBJ2-2, with 7 bases matching TRBD1. The CDR3 is 16 residues long. Per the germline V gene, CDR1 is MNHEY and CDR2 is SVGAGI.

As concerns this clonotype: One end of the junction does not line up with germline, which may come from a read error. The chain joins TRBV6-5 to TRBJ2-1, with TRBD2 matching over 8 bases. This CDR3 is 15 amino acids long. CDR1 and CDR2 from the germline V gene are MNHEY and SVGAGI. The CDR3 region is CASSSLAAGMNEHYF. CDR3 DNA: TGTGCCAGCAGTTCACTAGCGGCAGGAATGAATGAGCACTACTTC.

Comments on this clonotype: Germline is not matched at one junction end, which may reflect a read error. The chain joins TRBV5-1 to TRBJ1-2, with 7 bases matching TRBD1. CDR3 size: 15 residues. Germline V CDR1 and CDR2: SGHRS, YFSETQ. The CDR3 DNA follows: TGCACCAGCAGCCAGGACTCGACAGGGTGGTCGGGCTACACCTTC. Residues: CTSSQDSTGWSGYTF.

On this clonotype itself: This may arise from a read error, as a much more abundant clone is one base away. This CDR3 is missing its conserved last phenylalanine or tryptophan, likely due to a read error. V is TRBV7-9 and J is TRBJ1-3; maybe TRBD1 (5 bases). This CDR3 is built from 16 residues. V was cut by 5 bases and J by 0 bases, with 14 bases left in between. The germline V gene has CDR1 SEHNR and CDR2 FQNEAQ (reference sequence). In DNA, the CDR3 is TGTGCCAGCAGCGCCGCGGGACGACTCTCTGGAAACACCATATATTCT. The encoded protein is CASSAAGRLSGNTIYS.

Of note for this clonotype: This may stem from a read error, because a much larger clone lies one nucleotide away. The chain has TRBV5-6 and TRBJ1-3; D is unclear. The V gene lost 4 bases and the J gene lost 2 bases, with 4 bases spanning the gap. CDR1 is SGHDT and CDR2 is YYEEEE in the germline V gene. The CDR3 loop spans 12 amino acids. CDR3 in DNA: TGTGCCAGCAGCGGCGCTGGAAACACCATATATTTT. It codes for CASSGAGNTIYF.

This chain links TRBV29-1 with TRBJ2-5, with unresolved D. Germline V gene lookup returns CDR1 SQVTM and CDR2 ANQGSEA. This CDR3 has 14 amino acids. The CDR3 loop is CSVPYWILQETQYF. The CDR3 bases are TGCAGTGTTCCCTACTGGATACTACAAGAGACCCAGTACTTC.

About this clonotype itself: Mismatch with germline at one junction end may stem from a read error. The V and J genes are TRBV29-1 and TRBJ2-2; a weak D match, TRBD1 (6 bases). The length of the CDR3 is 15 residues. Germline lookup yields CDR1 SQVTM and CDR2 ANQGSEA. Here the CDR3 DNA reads TGCAGCGCTCCACAGGGTCCGGCGAACACCGGTGAGCTGTTTTTT. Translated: CSAPQGPANTGELFF.

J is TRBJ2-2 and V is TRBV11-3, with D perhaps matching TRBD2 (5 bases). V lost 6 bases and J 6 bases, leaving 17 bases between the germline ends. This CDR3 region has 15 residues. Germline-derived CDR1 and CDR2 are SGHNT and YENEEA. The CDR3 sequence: CASSPRVVISGELFF. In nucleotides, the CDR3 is TGTGCCAGCAGTCCGAGGGTCGTCATATCCGGGGAGCTGTTTTTT.